This TCR beta chain was sequenced for a study of T cell responses to AZD1222 COVID-19 vaccine. Study-wide results and limits: It should be noted that donors were predominantly white British and more often female, and clonal diversity was possibly underestimated. Sampled repertoires all dated from after the peak T cell response.

Using immunoSEQ multiplex PCR, the repertoire was profiled, and TCRdb retains in-frame clones only, with some absent. Here the sample spans 110,000 or so clones, around 88% being singletons. About this clone itself: Its antigen is undetermined.

The clonotype comes from an adult who received the AZD1222 COVID-19 vaccine. This sample comprised peripheral blood, obtained 28 days after the second AZD1222 dose.

The CDR3 DNA sequence: TGTGCCAGCAGCTTAGACGGGTGGACCCAGTACTTC. This translates into CASSLDGWTQYF. The chain couples TRBV7-2 to TRBJ2-5; no clear D. This CDR3 has 12 residues. The germline gives CDR1 SGHTA, CDR2 FQGNSA. V dropped 1 base and J dropped 7 bases, with 7 bases sitting between them.